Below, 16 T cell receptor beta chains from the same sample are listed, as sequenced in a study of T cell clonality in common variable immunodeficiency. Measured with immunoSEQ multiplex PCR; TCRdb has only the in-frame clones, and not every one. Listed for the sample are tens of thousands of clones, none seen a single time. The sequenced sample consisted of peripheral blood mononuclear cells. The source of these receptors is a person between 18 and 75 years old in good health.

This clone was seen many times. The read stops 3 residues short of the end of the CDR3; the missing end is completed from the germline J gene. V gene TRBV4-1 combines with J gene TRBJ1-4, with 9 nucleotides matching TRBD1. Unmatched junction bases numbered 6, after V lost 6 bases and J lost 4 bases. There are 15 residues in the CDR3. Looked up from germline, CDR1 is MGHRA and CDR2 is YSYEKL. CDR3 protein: CASSEQGAFNEKLFF. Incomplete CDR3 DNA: TGCGCCAGCAGTGAACAGGGGGCCTTTAATGAAAAA.

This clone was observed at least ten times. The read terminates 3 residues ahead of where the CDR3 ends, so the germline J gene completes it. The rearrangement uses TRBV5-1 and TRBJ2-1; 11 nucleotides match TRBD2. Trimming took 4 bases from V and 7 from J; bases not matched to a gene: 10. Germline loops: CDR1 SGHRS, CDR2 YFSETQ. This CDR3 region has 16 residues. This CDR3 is CASSTLLAGEGNEQFF. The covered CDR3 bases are TGCGCCAGCAGCACCCTACTAGCGGGAGAGGGTAATGAG.

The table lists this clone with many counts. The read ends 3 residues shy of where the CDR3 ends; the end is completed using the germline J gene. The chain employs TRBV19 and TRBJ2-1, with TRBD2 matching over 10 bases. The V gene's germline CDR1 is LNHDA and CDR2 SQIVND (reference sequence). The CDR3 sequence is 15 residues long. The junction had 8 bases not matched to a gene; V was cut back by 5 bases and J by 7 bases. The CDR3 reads CASSFSGRAGNEQFF. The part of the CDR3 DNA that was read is TGTGCCAGTAGTTTCAGCGGGAGGGCCGGAAATGAG.

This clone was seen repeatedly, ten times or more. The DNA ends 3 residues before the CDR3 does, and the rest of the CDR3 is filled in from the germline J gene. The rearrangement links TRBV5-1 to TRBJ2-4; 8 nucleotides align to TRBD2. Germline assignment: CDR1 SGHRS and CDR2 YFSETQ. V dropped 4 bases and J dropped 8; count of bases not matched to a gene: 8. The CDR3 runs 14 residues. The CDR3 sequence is CASSPSGGGHIQYF. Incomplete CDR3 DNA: TGCGCCAGCAGCCCCTCGGGGGGGGGACACATT.

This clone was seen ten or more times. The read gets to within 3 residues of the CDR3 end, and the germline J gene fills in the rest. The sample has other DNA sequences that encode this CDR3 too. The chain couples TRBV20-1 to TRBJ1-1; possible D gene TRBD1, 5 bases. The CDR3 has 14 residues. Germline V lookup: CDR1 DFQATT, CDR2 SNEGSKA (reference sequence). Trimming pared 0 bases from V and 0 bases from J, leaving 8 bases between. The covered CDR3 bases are TGCAGTGCTAGAGATCCAGGGATGAACACTGAA. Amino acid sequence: CSARDPGMNTE. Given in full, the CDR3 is CSARDPGMNTEAFF.

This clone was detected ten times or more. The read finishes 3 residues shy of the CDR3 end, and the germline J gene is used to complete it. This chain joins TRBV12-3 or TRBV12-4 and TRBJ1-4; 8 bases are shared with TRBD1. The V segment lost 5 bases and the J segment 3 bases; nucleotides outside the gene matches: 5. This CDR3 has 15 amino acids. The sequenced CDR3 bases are TGTGCCAGCAGTACCGTGACAGGGGCTAATGAAAAA. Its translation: CASSTVTGANEK. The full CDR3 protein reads CASSTVTGANEKLFF.

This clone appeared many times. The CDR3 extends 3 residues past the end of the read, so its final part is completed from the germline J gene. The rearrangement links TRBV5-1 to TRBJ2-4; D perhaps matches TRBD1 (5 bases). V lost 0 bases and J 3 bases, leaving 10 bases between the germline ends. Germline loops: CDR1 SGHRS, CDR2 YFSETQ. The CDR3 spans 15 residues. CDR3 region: CASSLVAGRKNIQYF. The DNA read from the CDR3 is TGCGCCAGCAGCTTGGTAGCAGGGCGCAAAAACATT.

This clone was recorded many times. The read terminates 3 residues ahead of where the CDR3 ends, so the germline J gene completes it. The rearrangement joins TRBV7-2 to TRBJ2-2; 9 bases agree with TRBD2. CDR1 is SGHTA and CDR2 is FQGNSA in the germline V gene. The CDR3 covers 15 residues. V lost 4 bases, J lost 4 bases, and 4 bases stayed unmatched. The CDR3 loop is CASSSGLASTGELFF. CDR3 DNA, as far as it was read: TGTGCCAGCAGCTCCGGACTAGCGAGCACCGGGGAG. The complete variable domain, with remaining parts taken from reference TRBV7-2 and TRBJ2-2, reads GAGVSQSPSNKVTEKGKDVELRCDPISGHTALYWYRQSLGQGLEFLIYFQGNSAPDKSGLPSDRFSAERTGGSVSTLTIQRTQQEDSAVYLCASSSGLASTGELFFGEGSRLTVL.

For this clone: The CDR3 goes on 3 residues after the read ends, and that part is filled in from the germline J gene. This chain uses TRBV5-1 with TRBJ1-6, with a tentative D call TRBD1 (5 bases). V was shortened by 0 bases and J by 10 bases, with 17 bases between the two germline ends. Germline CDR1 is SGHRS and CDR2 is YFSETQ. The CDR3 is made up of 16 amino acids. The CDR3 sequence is CASSLDAKDRTSPLHF. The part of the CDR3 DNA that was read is TGCGCCAGCAGCTTGGACGCAAAAGACAGAACATCACCC.

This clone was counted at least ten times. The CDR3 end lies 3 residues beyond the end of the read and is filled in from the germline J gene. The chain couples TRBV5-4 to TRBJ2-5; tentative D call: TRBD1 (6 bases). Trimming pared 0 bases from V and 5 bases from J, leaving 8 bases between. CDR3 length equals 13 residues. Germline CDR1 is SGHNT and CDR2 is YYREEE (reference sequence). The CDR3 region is CASSLAGVETQYF. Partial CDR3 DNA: TGTGCCAGCAGCTTGGCAGGGGTGGAGACC.

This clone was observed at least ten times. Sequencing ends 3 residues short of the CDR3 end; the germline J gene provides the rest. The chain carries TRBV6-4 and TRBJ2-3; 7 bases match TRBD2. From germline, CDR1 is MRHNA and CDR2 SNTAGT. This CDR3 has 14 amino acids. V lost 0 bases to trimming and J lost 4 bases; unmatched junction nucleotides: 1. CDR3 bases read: TGTGCCAGCAGTGACTCGCGGGAGCCAGATACG. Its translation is CASSDSREPDT. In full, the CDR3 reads CASSDSREPDTQYF.

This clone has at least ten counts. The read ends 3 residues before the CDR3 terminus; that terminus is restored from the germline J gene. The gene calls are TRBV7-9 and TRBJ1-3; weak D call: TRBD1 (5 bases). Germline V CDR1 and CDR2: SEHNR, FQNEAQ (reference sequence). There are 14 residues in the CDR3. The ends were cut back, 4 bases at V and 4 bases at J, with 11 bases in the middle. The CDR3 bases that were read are TGTGCCAGCAGCTCGGGGGTTTTGGGAAACACC. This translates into CASSSGVLGNT. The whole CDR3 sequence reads CASSSGVLGNTIYF.

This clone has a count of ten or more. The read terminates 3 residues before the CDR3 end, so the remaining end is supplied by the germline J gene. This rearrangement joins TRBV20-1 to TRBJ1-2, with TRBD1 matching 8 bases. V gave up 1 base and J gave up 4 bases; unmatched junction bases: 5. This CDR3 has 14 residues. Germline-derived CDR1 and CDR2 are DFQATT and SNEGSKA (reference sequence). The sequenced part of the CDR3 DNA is TGCAGTGCTAGAGTCGGACAGGGCGCCTATGGC. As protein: CSARVGQGAYG. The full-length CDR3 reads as CSARVGQGAYGYTF.

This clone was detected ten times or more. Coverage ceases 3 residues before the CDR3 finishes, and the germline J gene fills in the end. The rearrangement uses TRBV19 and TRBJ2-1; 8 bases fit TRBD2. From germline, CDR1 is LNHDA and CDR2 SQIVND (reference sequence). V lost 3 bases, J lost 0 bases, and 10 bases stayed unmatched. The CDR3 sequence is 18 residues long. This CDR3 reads CASSIGLVAGISYNEQFF. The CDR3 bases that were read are TGTGCCAGTAGTATCGGTTTAGTAGCGGGAATCTCCTACAATGAG.

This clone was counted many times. CDR3: CAWSKRETTYNEQFF. CDR3 bases read: TGTGCCTGGAGTAAGCGGGAGACCACATACAATGAG. The chain recombines TRBV30 with TRBJ2-1; TRBD2 aligns across 8 bases. The read ends 3 residues early relative to the CDR3; the germline J gene fills the gap. The CDR3 totals 15 residues. Germline assignment: CDR1 GTSNPN and CDR2 SVGIG (reference sequence). Trimming took 2 bases from V and 4 from J; bases not matched to a gene: 7. Variable domain in full (rest from reference TRBV30 and TRBJ2-1): SQTIHQWPATLVQPVGSPLSLECTVEGTSNPNLYWYRQAAGRGLQLLFYSVGIGQISSEVPQNLSASRPQDRQFILSSKKLLLSDSGFYLCAWSKRETTYNEQFFGPGTRLTVL.

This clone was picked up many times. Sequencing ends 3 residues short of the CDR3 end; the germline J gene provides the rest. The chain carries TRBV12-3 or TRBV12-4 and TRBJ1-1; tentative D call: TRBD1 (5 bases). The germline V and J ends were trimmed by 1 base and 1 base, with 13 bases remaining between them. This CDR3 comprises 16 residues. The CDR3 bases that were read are TGTGCCAGCAGTTTAGAAGGGGTGATCGGGAACACTGAA. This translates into CASSLEGVIGNTE. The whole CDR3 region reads CASSLEGVIGNTEAFF.